These 18 T cell receptor beta chains share one sample of origin, sequenced in a study of T cell responses to AZD1222 COVID-19 vaccine. Sequenced by immunoSEQ multiplex PCR; TCRdb stores in-frame clones only, minus some. The top ten clones hold roughly 2% of a sample with around 140,000 clones, 75% to 95% of them seen once. Source: peripheral blood, taken 28 days after the second AZD1222 dose. These receptors came from an adult who received the AZD1222 COVID-19 vaccine.

This chain connects TRBV29-1 to TRBJ2-3; D remains ambiguous. There are 13 residues in the CDR3. The germline V gene encodes CDR1 SQVTM and CDR2 ANQGSEA. With 3 bases removed from V and 3 bases from J, the gap between germline ends came to 10 bases. The CDR3, as DNA: TGCAGCGTTGATACAGTAGTAACAGATACGCAGTATTTT. Encoded protein: CSVDTVVTDTQYF.

This chain joins TRBV2 and TRBJ1-5; 9 nucleotides line up with TRBD1. Germline-derived CDR1 and CDR2 are SNHLY and FYNNEI. Trimming removed 8 bases from V and 4 bases from J; junction bases left unmatched: 6. The CDR3 length is 14 residues. In DNA form, the CDR3 reads TGTGCCAGCGCCGGGACAGGGAGAAATCAGCCCCAGCATTTT. Its protein product is CASAGTGRNQPQHF.

The rearrangement joins TRBV19 to TRBJ2-1; 10 bases are a match to TRBD2. With 10 bases clipped from V and 3 bases from J, the junction kept 6 bases outside the gene matches. CDR3 length: 14 amino acids. CDR1 and CDR2 from the germline V gene are LNHDA and SQIVND (reference sequence). The CDR3 spells CATRTSGFYNEQFF. The CDR3 DNA reads TGTGCCACCCGGACTAGCGGATTCTACAATGAGCAGTTCTTC.

Only one count was recorded for this clone. This rearrangement joins TRBV7-8 to TRBJ2-4; 7 nucleotides align to TRBD2. The CDR3 is 16 amino acids. In germline, CDR1 is SGHVS, CDR2 FQNEAQ. Trimming removed 2 bases from V and 8 bases from J; junction bases left unmatched: 12. CDR3 nucleotide sequence: TGTGCCAGCAGCTTAATTCAGAGAGGGAGGGGTTACATTCAGTACTTC. This translates into CASSLIQRGRGYIQYF.

V is TRBV29-1 and J is TRBJ1-2, with D perhaps matching TRBD1 (5 bases). The CDR3 runs to 19 residues. CDR1 SQVTM and CDR2 ANQGSEA come from the germline V gene. Trimming removed 5 bases at V and 3 bases at J, with 31 bases between. In nucleotides, the CDR3 is TGCAGCGTTTATAGTCGGGCGCATTCCACGGGGCCAGACCACTATGGCTACACCTTC. It translates to CSVYSRAHSTGPDHYGYTF. Full variable domain (remainder filled in from reference TRBV29-1 and TRBJ1-2): SAVISQKPSRDICQRGTSLTIQCQVDSQVTMMFWYRQQPGQSLTLIATANQGSEATYESGFVIDKFPISRPNLTFSTLTVSNMSPEDSSIYLCSVYSRAHSTGPDHYGYTFGSGTRLTVV.

V and J are TRBV11-2 and TRBJ1-1, with 8 bases fitting TRBD1. The CDR3 consists of 16 residues. Germline-derived CDR1 and CDR2 are SGHAT and FQNNGV. J was trimmed by 2 bases and V by 1 base; bases with no gene match: 6. As DNA, the CDR3 is TGTGCCAGCAGCTTAGTTATGGGACAGGTAAACACTGAAGCTTTCTTT. Amino acid sequence: CASSLVMGQVNTEAFF. Full variable domain (rest looked up from reference TRBV11-2 and TRBJ1-1): EAGVAQSPRYKIIEKRQSVAFWCNPISGHATLYWYQQILGQGPKLLIQFQNNGVVDDSQLPKDRFSAERLKGVDSTLKIQPAKLEDSAVYLCASSLVMGQVNTEAFFGQGTRLTVV.

This chain joins TRBV9 and TRBJ1-1; no clear D gene. V shed 4 bases and J shed 3 bases, with 13 bases lying between them. The CDR3 sequence is 14 residues long. Germline lookup yields CDR1 SGDLS and CDR2 YYNGEE. The CDR3 protein is CASSPTWKDTEAFF. The CDR3 region has the DNA TGTGCCAGCAGCCCAACTTGGAAGGACACTGAAGCTTTCTTT.

The chain is built from TRBV7-9 and TRBJ1-2, with 7 positions matching TRBD1. This CDR3 is 14 amino acids long. After removal of 7 bases from V and 4 bases from J, the junction contained 9 bases not matched to a gene. The germline CDR1 and CDR2 sequences are SEHNR and FQNEAQ (reference sequence). CDR3 bases: TGTGCCAGCATCCAAGGGGGCGAAGGCTATGGCTACACCTTC. Its protein is CASIQGGEGYGYTF.

The V and J genes are TRBV30 and TRBJ1-5, with unresolved D. Trimming took off 0 bases at V and 6 bases at J, with 9 bases between the two ends. The CDR3 contains 13 residues. Looked up from germline, CDR1 is GTSNPN and CDR2 is SVGIG (reference sequence). The CDR3 region is CAWSVHGSQPQHF. DNA for the CDR3: TGTGCCTGGAGTGTACATGGATCTCAGCCCCAGCATTTT.

V gene TRBV6-5 combines with J gene TRBJ2-4; D remains ambiguous. The CDR3 length is 15 residues. With 7 bases removed from V and 0 bases from J, the gap between germline ends came to 13 bases. Germline V gives CDR1 MNHEY, CDR2 SVGAGI. CDR3 DNA: TGTGCCAGCACGGTCAGCCATCTAGCCAAAAACATTCAGTACTTC. Its protein product is CASTVSHLAKNIQYF.

The V and J genes are TRBV29-1 and TRBJ2-4, with D possibly matching TRBD2 (7 bases). V was shortened by 5 bases and J by 9 bases, with 20 bases between the two germline ends. Per germline, CDR1 SQVTM and CDR2 ANQGSEA. CDR3 size: 14 residues. The CDR3 bases are TGCAGCGTTCAAACCGGGACACCGGGGGGCATTCAGTACTTC. Translated: CSVQTGTPGGIQYF.

The chain has TRBV12-3 or TRBV12-4 and TRBJ1-2; D not certain. The CDR3 length is 12 residues. Trimming removed 2 bases from V and 4 bases from J, with 5 bases in between. CDR3 sequence (DNA): TGTGCCAGCAGTTTATTAACCTATGGCTACACCTTC. It is translated as CASSLLTYGYTF.

The chain is built from TRBV10-3 and TRBJ1-1; maybe TRBD1 (6 bases). The CDR3 length is 12 residues. V lost 6 bases, J lost 9 bases, and 14 bases lay in between. Germline V gene sequence: CDR1 ENHRY, CDR2 SYGVKD. CDR3 sequence reads: CAISPGGGKAFF. CDR3 nucleotides: TGTGCCATCAGCCCTGGGGGCGGTAAAGCTTTCTTT.

This chain connects TRBV5-1 to TRBJ1-1, with D perhaps TRBD1 (6 bases). Germline V gives CDR1 SGHRS, CDR2 YFSETQ. The V end lost 0 bases, the J end lost 0 bases, and 15 bases lay between the germline ends. This CDR3 is built from 17 residues. This CDR3 reads CASSLGGQKGVNTEAFF. In DNA, the CDR3 is TGCGCCAGCAGCTTGGGGGGGCAGAAAGGGGTGAACACTGAAGCTTTCTTT.

The chain links TRBV27 to TRBJ2-1; D assignment may be TRBD1 or TRBD2 (6 bases each). Germline CDR1 MNHEY, CDR2 SMNVEV (reference sequence). V shed 7 bases and J shed 0 bases, with 13 bases lying between them. The CDR3 is 15 residues long. CDR3 nucleotides: TGTGCCAGCAACCTAGGGGGGAACTCCTACAATGAGCAGTTCTTC. This encodes CASNLGGNSYNEQFF.

The chain combines TRBV6-6 with TRBJ1-3; unclear D gene. Trimming shortened V by 5 bases and J by 7 bases, and 6 bases separated the two germline ends. The CDR3 length is 11 residues. Germline CDR1 and CDR2: MNHNY and SVGAGI (reference sequence). The CDR3 DNA reads TGTGCCAGCAGTGCCGTCAACACCATATATTTT. Protein sequence: CASSAVNTIYF.

The V gene is TRBV2, the J gene TRBJ1-4, with D hard to call. Looked up from germline, CDR1 is SNHLY and CDR2 is FYNNEI. This CDR3 region has 14 residues. The V and J ends lost 3 bases and 6 bases respectively, with 11 bases between them. The CDR3 is CASSDAAEDEKLFF. The CDR3 nucleotides are TGTGCCAGCAGTGACGCGGCAGAGGATGAAAAACTGTTTTTT.

This chain links TRBV29-1 with TRBJ2-1, with 10 bases identical to TRBD1. The germline gives CDR1 SQVTM, CDR2 ANQGSEA. J gave up 7 bases and V 4 bases, and 1 base lay outside the gene matches. The CDR3 is made up of 12 amino acids. CDR3 DNA: TGCAGCGTTGGGACAGGGGGGAATGAGCAGTTCTTC. It codes for CSVGTGGNEQFF.